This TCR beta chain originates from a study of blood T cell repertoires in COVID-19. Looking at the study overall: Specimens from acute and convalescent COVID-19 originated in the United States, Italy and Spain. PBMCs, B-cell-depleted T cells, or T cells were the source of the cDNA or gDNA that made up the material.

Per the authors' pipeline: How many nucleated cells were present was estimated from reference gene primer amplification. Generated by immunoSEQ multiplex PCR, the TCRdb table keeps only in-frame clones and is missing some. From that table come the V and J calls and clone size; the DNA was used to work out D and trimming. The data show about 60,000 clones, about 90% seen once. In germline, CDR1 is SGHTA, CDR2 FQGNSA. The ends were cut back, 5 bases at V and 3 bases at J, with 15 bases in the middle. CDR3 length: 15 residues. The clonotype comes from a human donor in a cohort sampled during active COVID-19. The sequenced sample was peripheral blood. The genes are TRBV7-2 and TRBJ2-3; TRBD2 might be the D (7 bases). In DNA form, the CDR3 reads TGTGCCAGCAGCACAATGGGGGGGGCGACAGATACGCAGTATTTT. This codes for CASSTMGGATDTQYF.